Below, one T cell receptor (beta chain) is given with its context. The sample comes from a study of Ad26.COV2.S vaccination and SARS-CoV-2 variants. The V and J ends lost 0 bases and 11 bases respectively, with 13 bases between them. Germline loops: CDR1 LGHNA, CDR2 YSLEER. The CDR3 loop spans 13 amino acids. Treatment denoted: some 19 received Ad26.COV2.S at low or high dose, single or two shots; 5 received placebo; per-sample allocation not given. Sampling happened 63 days after the first vaccine or placebo injection. Profiled with immunoSEQ multiplex PCR; TCRdb holds only in-frame clones, not every one. Altogether more than 300,000 clones are present, approximately 90% being singletons, with the ten largest covering 6.4%.

The chain combines TRBV4-3 with TRBJ1-1; D ambiguous. The clonotype was recovered from a person aged 18 to 65 who received the Ad26.COV2.S COVID-19 vaccine or a placebo. The sequences come from peripheral blood, collected in a trial of Ad26.COV2.S vaccine versus placebo. The chain's CDR3 is CASSQEQRVFAFF. The DNA for the CDR3 is TGCGCCAGCAGCCAAGAGCAAAGGGTGTTTGCTTTCTTT.